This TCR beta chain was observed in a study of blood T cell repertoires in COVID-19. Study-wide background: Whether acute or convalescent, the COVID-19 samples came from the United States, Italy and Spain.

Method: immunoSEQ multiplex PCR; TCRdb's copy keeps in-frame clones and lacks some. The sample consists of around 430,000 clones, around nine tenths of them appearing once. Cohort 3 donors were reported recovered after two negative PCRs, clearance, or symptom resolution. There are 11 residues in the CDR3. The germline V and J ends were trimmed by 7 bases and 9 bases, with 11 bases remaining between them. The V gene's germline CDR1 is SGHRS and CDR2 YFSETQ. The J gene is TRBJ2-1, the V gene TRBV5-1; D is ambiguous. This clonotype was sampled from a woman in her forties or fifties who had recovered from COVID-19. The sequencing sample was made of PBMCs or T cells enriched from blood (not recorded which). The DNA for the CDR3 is TGCGCCAGCGGATCCAGGTTTGAGCAGTTCTTC. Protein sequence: CASGSRFEQFF.